The subject of this entry is one T cell receptor (beta chain). Germline loops: CDR1 KGHDR, CDR2 SFDVKD. Trimming removed 4 bases at V and 6 bases at J, with 20 bases between. The CDR3 is 17 amino acids. In the authors' workflow: Amplification of reference gene primers was used by the study to estimate nucleated cell counts. Only in-frame clones appear in the TCRdb table, and some are missing; sequencing was by immunoSEQ multiplex PCR. D and trimming come from the DNA, and the V and J calls and clone size come from that table. This table holds over 300,000 clones, just over 85% found once. This sample was taken from a study of blood T cell repertoires in COVID-19.

What was sequenced was PBMCs or T cells enriched from blood (not recorded which). The rearrangement joins TRBV24-1 to TRBJ1-4, with D possibly matching TRBD1 (6 bases). This TCR was sampled from a woman between 18 and 29 years old who had recovered from COVID-19. CDR3 in DNA: TGTGCCACCAGTGACCTTCGGGGACACCCGGATTATGAAAAACTGTTTTTT. It specifies CATSDLRGHPDYEKLFF.